This T cell receptor beta chain was retrieved from a study of cytomegalovirus exposure and HLA in healthy donors. Study information: Both the roughly 120 validation repertoires and the 600 to 750 first-cohort repertoires used the same platform, as reported by a later analysis. Study findings and constraints: Specific recognition of CMV antigens was confirmed in vitro for three chains (all CMV-associated). In the approximately 120 validation repertoires, a later analysis found that first-cohort TCR clusters tended to co-occur. The authors enumerated some 170 TCR beta chains as linked to cytomegalovirus.

Some clones are missing from TCRdb's copy, which holds only in-frame ones; the method was immunoSEQ multiplex PCR. The sample gives 100,000 to 150,000 clones, 75% to 90% of which show up once; approximately 1% is in the top ten. A note on this clone: Its specificity is unknown.

CDR3 length equals 14 residues. Germline V gene data show CDR1 as MDHEN and CDR2 as SYDVKM. Germline trimming cut 1 base from V and 6 bases from J; bases unmatched to any gene: 1. The source of this sequence is a young woman in good health and CMV-seronegative. V usage is TRBV28 and J usage is TRBJ2-3; 10 nucleotides align to TRBD2. Input material: PBMCs. CDR3 in amino acids: CASSLLAGGDTQYF. In DNA form, the CDR3 reads TGTGCCAGCAGTTTATTAGCGGGAGGTGATACGCAGTATTTT. The entire variable domain, with the rest obtained from reference TRBV28 and TRBJ2-3, is as follows: DVKVTQSSRYLVKRTGEKVFLECVQDMDHENMFWYRQDPGLGLRLIYFSYDVKMKEKGDIPEGYSVSREKKERFSLILESASTNQTSMYLCASSLLAGGDTQYFGPGTRLTVL.